This TCR beta chain was obtained from a study of Ad26.COV2.S vaccination and SARS-CoV-2 variants. CDR3 length: 15 residues. Trimming took off 5 bases at V and 3 bases at J, with 19 bases between the two ends. Germline V gene sequence: CDR1 SQVTM, CDR2 ANQGSEA. Produced via immunoSEQ multiplex PCR; TCRdb's table is partial and in-frame only. The sample has about 390,000 clones, 70% to 90% seen once. Treatment described: about 20 received Ad26.COV2.S at low or high dose, single or two shots; roughly 5 received placebo; per-sample allocation not given. Vaccine and placebo recipients were sampled on day 63 after the first injection.

V usage is TRBV29-1 and J usage is TRBJ2-5, with a weak D call TRBD1 (5 bases). This specimen consisted of peripheral blood, obtained in a trial of Ad26.COV2.S vaccine versus placebo. The source of this sequence is a person between 18 and 60 years old who received the Ad26.COV2.S COVID-19 vaccine or a placebo. CDR3 bases: TGCAGCGTTTCCCTCTACCTCACAGGAAAAGAGACCCAGTACTTC. It codes for CSVSLYLTGKETQYF.